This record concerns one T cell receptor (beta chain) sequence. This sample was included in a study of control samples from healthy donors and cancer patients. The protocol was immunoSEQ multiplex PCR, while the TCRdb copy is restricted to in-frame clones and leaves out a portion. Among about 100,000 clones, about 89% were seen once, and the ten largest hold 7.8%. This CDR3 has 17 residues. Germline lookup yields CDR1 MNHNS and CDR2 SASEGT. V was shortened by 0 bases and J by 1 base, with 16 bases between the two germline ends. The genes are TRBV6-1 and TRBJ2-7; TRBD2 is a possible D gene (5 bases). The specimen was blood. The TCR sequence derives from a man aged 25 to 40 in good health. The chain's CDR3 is CASSEAPGNLGSYEQYF. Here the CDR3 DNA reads TGTGCCAGCAGTGAAGCCCCCGGGAACCTCGGTTCCTACGAGCAGTACTTC.